These 30 T cell receptor beta chains were sequenced from one sample in a study of metastatic and nonmetastatic thyroid tumors. From the PCR reads, TCRdb re-called clones with MiXCR. Of around 20,000 clones in the sample, roughly 16% were seen once. Ahead of thyroid surgery, no patient had received treatment of any kind. The sequencing input was tumor tissue. Every receptor here comes from a female donor with papillary thyroid cancer or a benign thyroid nodule (not recorded which). Some clones in this sample may be carry-over from other donors' samples.

In its sample, this clone was seen many times. The V and J genes are TRBV6-1 and TRBJ1-1; D remains unclear. The V end was cut by 2 bases, the J end by 6 bases, with 19 bases between. Germline values: CDR1 MNHNS, CDR2 SASEGT. This CDR3 comprises 16 residues. The CDR3 spells CASSESVPRRTPEAFF. The CDR3 DNA sequence: TGTGCCAGCAGTGAAAGTGTCCCAAGGAGGACCCCTGAAGCTTTCTTT.

This clone was observed at least ten times. V is TRBV28 and J is TRBJ1-2; D is undetermined. Germline V lookup: CDR1 MDHEN, CDR2 SYDVKM. V was cut by 2 bases and J by 3 bases, with 10 bases left in between. CDR3 length: 14 amino acids. CDR3 sequence reads: CASSLIRPYYGYTF. The CDR3 bases are TGTGCCAGCAGTTTAATAAGACCATACTATGGCTACACCTTC.

This clone was picked up a small number of times. V gene TRBV24-1 combines with J gene TRBJ2-3; tentatively, D is TRBD1 (6 bases). This CDR3 is 16 amino acids long. V lost 4 bases and J 4 bases, leaving 17 bases between the germline ends. CDR1 and CDR2 from the germline V gene are KGHDR and SFDVKD. CDR3 nucleotides: TGTGCCACCAGTGACCGTGACAGGTGGCTGGCAGATACGCAGTATTTT. Encoded protein: CATSDRDRWLADTQYF.

This clone was counted ten times or more. The chain joins TRBV28 to TRBJ2-1; D not resolved. Trimming pared 8 bases from V and 4 bases from J, leaving 15 bases between. This CDR3 contains 14 residues. Germline V gene lookup returns CDR1 MDHEN and CDR2 SYDVKM. CDR3 protein: CASCYGVGYNEQFF. In nucleotides, the CDR3 is TGTGCCAGCTGTTATGGGGTGGGTTACAATGAGCAGTTCTTC.

At least ten counts were recorded for this clone. The rearrangement uses TRBV7-9 and TRBJ1-4; 7 bases line up with TRBD1. Unmatched junction bases numbered 11, after V lost 5 bases and J lost 8 bases. The CDR3 sequence is 15 residues long. Germline-derived CDR1 and CDR2 are SEHNR and FQNEAQ (reference sequence). CDR3 DNA: TGTGCCAGCAGCCCCCCGGACAGGTCGAACGAAAAACTGTTTTTT. This translates into CASSPPDRSNEKLFF.

By sample fraction, this clone is medium-sized. The rearrangement uses TRBV20-1 and TRBJ1-1; no reliable D call. Trimming pared 6 bases from V and 4 bases from J, leaving 12 bases between. CDR1 and CDR2 (germline): DFQATT, SNEGSKA (reference sequence). This CDR3 comprises 12 residues. The chain's CDR3 is CSAPNEGTEAFF. The CDR3 DNA sequence: TGCAGTGCGCCCAATGAAGGCACTGAAGCTTTCTTT.

This chain links TRBV4-1 with TRBJ1-2; weak D call: TRBD1 (5 bases). Germline CDR1 and CDR2: MGHRA and YSYEKL. Deletions cut 1 base from V and 7 bases from J, with 22 bases between. This CDR3 contains 17 residues. The CDR3 sequence: CASSQAITRKGRGGYTF. CDR3 sequence (DNA): TGCGCCAGCAGCCAAGCCATCACCCGGAAAGGGAGGGGTGGCTACACCTTC.

This clone was found many times. At the DNA level, this CDR3 is encoded by other sequences in the same sample as well. The CDR3 region has the DNA TGTGCCAGCAGTCCACAGGGACTGAACACTGAAGCTTTCTTT. Its translation is CASSPQGLNTEAFF. V gene TRBV6-1 combines with J gene TRBJ1-1, with D perhaps TRBD1 (6 bases). V lost 5 bases and J 0 bases, leaving 10 bases between the germline ends. The CDR3 is 14 residues long. The germline gives CDR1 MNHNS, CDR2 SASEGT.

This clone has ten or more counts. A much larger clone sits a single nucleotide away, making a read error possible. This sample includes further DNA sequences coding for the same CDR3. The chain employs TRBV28 and TRBJ2-5; perhaps D is TRBD1 or TRBD2 (5 bases each). In germline, CDR1 is MDHEN, CDR2 SYDVKM. V lost 2 bases, J lost 5 bases, and 12 bases lay in between. The CDR3 is 14 amino acids. This CDR3 reads CASSLQGWEETQYF. The CDR3 bases are TGTGCCAGCAGTTTACAGGGTTGGGAGGAGACCCAGTACTTC.

This clone was picked up many times. This sample also contains other DNA sequences that code for the same CDR3. The rearrangement uses TRBV6-1 and TRBJ1-2; D is unresolved. In germline, CDR1 is MNHNS, CDR2 SASEGT. The CDR3 length is 12 residues. Trimming shortened V by 7 bases and J by 1 base, and 7 bases separated the two germline ends. CDR3 bases: TGTGCCAGCAAGAGGTTTAACTATGGCTACACCTTC. As protein: CASKRFNYGYTF.

This clone has a count of ten or more. V is TRBV20-1 and J is TRBJ1-1; D not resolved. Trimming took off 4 bases at V and 11 bases at J, with 14 bases between the two ends. This CDR3 spans 11 amino acids. Looked up from germline, CDR1 is DFQATT and CDR2 is SNEGSKA (reference sequence). CDR3 nucleotide sequence: TGCAGTGCTAAGGGAGGCGTTGGGGCTTTCTTT. As protein: CSAKGGVGAFF.

By sample fraction, this clone is medium-sized. The chain is built from TRBV6-2 or TRBV6-3 and TRBJ2-7; 11 bases fit TRBD2. The ends lost 6 bases at V and 0 bases at J; junction bases unmatched: 7. CDR1 and CDR2 from the germline V gene are MNHEY and SVGEGT. CDR3 length equals 16 residues. For the CDR3, the DNA is TGTGCCAGCAGGACCACTAGCGGGGGAAGCTCCTACGAGCAGTACTTC. Translated, it gives CASRTTSGGSSYEQYF.

In the case of this clone: Since a much larger clone is just one base distant, this may be a read error. This sample includes further DNA sequences coding for the same CDR3. The chain links TRBV5-5 to TRBJ1-2, with D uncertain. The V end lost 1 base, the J end lost 13 bases, and 11 bases lay between the germline ends. Germline V gene sequence: CDR1 SGHKS, CDR2 YYEKEE (reference sequence). The CDR3 sequence is 11 residues long. This CDR3 is CASSLSGTITF. In nucleotides, the CDR3 is TGTGCCAGCAGCTTGTCGGGTACGATCACCTTC.

The count of this clone is one. The J gene is TRBJ1-3, the V gene TRBV7-3; D is possibly TRBD1 (6 bases). CDR3 length: 15 amino acids. With 5 bases removed from V and 1 base from J, the gap between germline ends came to 12 bases. Germline V CDR1 and CDR2: SGHTA, FQGTGA. The CDR3 loop is CASSQEDRSGNTIYF. CDR3 DNA: TGTGCCAGCAGCCAAGAAGACAGGTCTGGAAACACCATATATTTT.

The chain uses TRBV11-2 and TRBJ2-6, with D possibly being TRBD1 (6 bases). The length of the CDR3 is 16 residues. Per the germline V gene, CDR1 is SGHAT and CDR2 is FQNNGV. V was cut by 7 bases and J by 4 bases, with 17 bases left in between. In nucleotides, the CDR3 is TGTGCCAGCATGTTTGCAGGGGCCTCCGGGGCCAACGTCCTGACTTTC. It specifies CASMFAGASGANVLTF.

A single count supports this clone. This chain connects TRBV11-2 to TRBJ1-2; tentatively, D is TRBD1 (6 bases). V lost 4 bases, J lost 1 base, and 22 bases lay in between. The CDR3 runs 18 residues. Germline V lookup: CDR1 SGHAT, CDR2 FQNNGV. Here the CDR3 DNA reads TGTGCCAGCAGCTACGTTAGGGGGTGGGGTCCTGATAACTATGGCTACACCTTC. Protein sequence: CASSYVRGWGPDNYGYTF.

This clone was counted many times. This chain links TRBV30 with TRBJ1-2; possible D gene TRBD1, 5 bases. Trimming took off 5 bases at V and 4 bases at J, with 20 bases between the two ends. This CDR3 is built from 15 residues. From germline, CDR1 is GTSNPN and CDR2 SVGIG (reference sequence). CDR3 amino acids: CAWGAGGAHIYGYTF. As DNA, the CDR3 is TGTGCCTGGGGGGCCGGAGGGGCTCACATCTATGGCTACACCTTC.

In its sample, this clone was seen many times. The chain combines TRBV7-6 with TRBJ1-2; 7 bases fit TRBD1. Germline CDR1 is SGHVS and CDR2 is FNYEAQ. This CDR3 has 16 amino acids. After removal of 1 base from V and 1 base from J, the junction contained 6 bases not matched to a gene. Written as DNA, the CDR3 is TGTGCCAGCAGCTTAGTAGGGCAGGGGGGTAACTATGGCTACACCTTC. This translates into CASSLVGQGGNYGYTF.

The chain is built from TRBV5-1 and TRBJ2-7; possible D gene TRBD2, 5 bases. Germline CDR1 and CDR2: SGHRS and YFSETQ. This CDR3 region has 15 residues. The CDR3 sequence: CESRPGMAVSYEQYF. In DNA, the CDR3 is TGCGAAAGCCGTCCCGGGATGGCGGTCTCCTACGAGCAGTACTTC.

This clone showed up many times. This chain connects TRBV19 to TRBJ2-5; D remains unclear. The CDR3 is made up of 14 amino acids. The V end was cut by 3 bases, the J end by 7 bases, with 15 bases between. The V gene's germline CDR1 is LNHDA and CDR2 SQIVND (reference sequence). The CDR3 sequence is CASSMGYASGTQYF. CDR3 DNA sequence: TGTGCCAGTAGTATGGGCTACGCCTCCGGGACCCAGTACTTC.

This clone was counted many times. CDR3 amino acids: CASGLEPGQRNTEAFF. CDR3 nucleotides: TGTGCTAGTGGTTTGGAGCCGGGACAGAGGAACACTGAAGCTTTCTTT. This chain links TRBV12-5 with TRBJ1-1; 7 bases are shared with TRBD1. Germline CDR1 reads LGHNT; CDR2 reads FRNRAP. This CDR3 is built from 16 residues. V gave up 1 base and J gave up 1 base; unmatched junction bases: 6. The complete variable domain, with remaining parts taken from reference TRBV12-5 and TRBJ1-1, reads DARVTQTPRHKVTEMGQEVTMRCQPILGHNTVFWYRQTMMQGLELLAYFRNRAPLDDSGMPKDRFSAEMPDATLATLKIQPSEPRDSAVYFCASGLEPGQRNTEAFFGQGTRLTVV.

This clone was seen ten or more times. The gene calls are TRBV4-1 and TRBJ1-1; D is possibly TRBD1 (5 bases). This CDR3 is built from 14 residues. V lost 4 bases and J 5 bases, leaving 14 bases between the germline ends. CDR1 MGHRA and CDR2 YSYEKL come from the germline V gene. In nucleotides, the CDR3 is TGCGCCAGCAGCCCCGAGGGGATAGGGACTGAAGCTTTCTTT. It specifies CASSPEGIGTEAFF.

This clone was observed at least ten times. The chain carries TRBV27 and TRBJ1-2, with D possibly being TRBD1 (6 bases). V was trimmed by 2 bases and J by 4 bases, leaving 17 bases between them. This CDR3 contains 16 residues. Germline values: CDR1 MNHEY, CDR2 SMNVEV (reference sequence). Here the CDR3 reads CASSLGPTGFSYGYTF. CDR3 in DNA: TGTGCCAGCAGTTTAGGGCCAACAGGGTTTTCCTATGGCTACACCTTC.

By proportion, this clone is medium-sized. CDR3 nucleotides: TGCAGTGCGAAAGACAGTTTCGCTCAGCCCCAGCATTTT. Amino acid sequence: CSAKDSFAQPQHF. The chain has TRBV20-1 and TRBJ1-5; tentative D call: TRBD1 (5 bases). The CDR3 is 13 residues long. The germline V and J ends were trimmed by 6 bases and 6 bases, with 15 bases remaining between them. Germline-derived CDR1 and CDR2 are DFQATT and SNEGSKA (reference sequence).

Sample share makes this clone medium-sized. The rearrangement joins TRBV24-1 to TRBJ2-3; 15 nucleotides match TRBD2. The CDR3 runs 20 residues. Germline trimming cut 4 bases from V and 1 base from J; bases unmatched to any gene: 11. CDR1 is KGHDR and CDR2 is SFDVKD in the germline V gene. CDR3 DNA: TGTGCCACCAGTGAGGGGACTAGCGGGAGGATATTGAGCGGCACAGATACGCAGTATTTT. Its protein product is CATSEGTSGRILSGTDTQYF.

This clone was seen repeatedly, ten times or more. The chain couples TRBV10-3 to TRBJ1-1; TRBD1 might be the D (5 bases). This CDR3 spans 13 amino acids. CDR1 and CDR2 from the germline V gene are ENHRY and SYGVKD. Trimming pared 2 bases from V and 1 base from J, leaving 5 bases between. The CDR3 DNA follows: TGTGCCATCAGTGAGACAGGGAACACTGAAGCTTTCTTT. It yields the protein CAISETGNTEAFF.

This clone has only a few counts. The chain has TRBV6-2 or TRBV6-3 and TRBJ1-5, with D uncertain. This CDR3 comprises 13 residues. V was trimmed by 7 bases and J by 5 bases, leaving 12 bases between them. Germline CDR1 is MNHEY and CDR2 is SVGEGT. The CDR3 DNA sequence: TGTGCCAGCACCCGCGTGGGGTATCAGCCCCAGCATTTT. It yields the protein CASTRVGYQPQHF.

By share, this clone counts as medium-sized. The chain is built from TRBV30 and TRBJ2-2; D may be TRBD2 (5 bases). This CDR3 has 12 residues. Trimming left V 8 bases short and J 7 bases short, with 14 bases between. From germline, CDR1 is GTSNPN and CDR2 SVGIG (reference sequence). CDR3: CARTAGGGELFF. CDR3 coding DNA: TGTGCCCGGACGGCGGGCGGCGGGGAGCTGTTTTTT.

This clone was counted between two and nine times. This may arise from a read error, as a much more abundant clone is one base away. V and J are TRBV25-1 and TRBJ2-2; D is ambiguous. The CDR3 is made up of 12 amino acids. The germline V gene encodes CDR1 MGHDK and CDR2 SYGVNS. Trimming removed 7 bases from V and 4 bases from J, with 7 bases in between. This CDR3 is CASIPGTGELFF. DNA for the CDR3: TGTGCCAGCATACCTGGCACCGGGGAGCTGTTTTTT.

Ten or more counts support this clone. The chain recombines TRBV5-4 with TRBJ1-6, with D uncertain. V lost 0 bases and J lost 8, with 15 bases in between. The CDR3 extends over 16 amino acids. Germline lookup yields CDR1 SGHNT and CDR2 YYREEE (reference sequence). CDR3 amino acids: CASSLASRGWDSPLHF. The DNA for the CDR3 is TGTGCCAGCAGCTTGGCCTCTAGAGGGTGGGATTCACCCCTCCACTTT. Drawing the rest from reference TRBV5-4 and TRBJ1-6, the complete variable domain is ETGVTQSPTHLIKTRGQQVTLRCSSQSGHNTVSWYQQALGQGPQFIFQYYREEENGRGNFPPRFSGLQFPNYSSELNVNALELDDSALYLCASSLASRGWDSPLHFGNGTRLTVT.